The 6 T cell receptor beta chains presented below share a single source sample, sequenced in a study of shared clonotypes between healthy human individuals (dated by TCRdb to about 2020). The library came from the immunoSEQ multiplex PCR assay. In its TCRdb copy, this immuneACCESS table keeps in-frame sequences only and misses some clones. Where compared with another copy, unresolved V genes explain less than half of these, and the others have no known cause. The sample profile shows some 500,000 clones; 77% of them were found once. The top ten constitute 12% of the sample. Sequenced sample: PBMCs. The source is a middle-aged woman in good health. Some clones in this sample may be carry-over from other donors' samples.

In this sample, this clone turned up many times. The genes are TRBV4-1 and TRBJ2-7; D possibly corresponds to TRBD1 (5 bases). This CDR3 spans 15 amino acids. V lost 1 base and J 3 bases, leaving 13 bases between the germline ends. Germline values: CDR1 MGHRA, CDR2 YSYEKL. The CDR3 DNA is TGCGCCAGCAGCCAAGTGACAGTTGGGGACTACGAGCAGTACTTC. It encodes CASSQVTVGDYEQYF.

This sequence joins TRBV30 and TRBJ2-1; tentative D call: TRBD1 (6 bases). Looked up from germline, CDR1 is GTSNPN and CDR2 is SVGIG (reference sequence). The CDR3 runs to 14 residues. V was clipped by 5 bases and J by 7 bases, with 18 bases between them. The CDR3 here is CAWDVTERGNEQFF. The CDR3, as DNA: TGTGCCTGGGACGTCACCGAGAGGGGGAATGAGCAGTTCTTC.

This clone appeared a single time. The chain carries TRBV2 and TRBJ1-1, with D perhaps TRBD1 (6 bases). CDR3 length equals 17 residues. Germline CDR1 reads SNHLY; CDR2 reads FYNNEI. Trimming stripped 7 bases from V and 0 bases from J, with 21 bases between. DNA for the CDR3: TGTGCCAGCACCGCCGCTTTGATGACAGGCATGAACACTGAAGCTTTCTTT. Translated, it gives CASTAALMTGMNTEAFF.

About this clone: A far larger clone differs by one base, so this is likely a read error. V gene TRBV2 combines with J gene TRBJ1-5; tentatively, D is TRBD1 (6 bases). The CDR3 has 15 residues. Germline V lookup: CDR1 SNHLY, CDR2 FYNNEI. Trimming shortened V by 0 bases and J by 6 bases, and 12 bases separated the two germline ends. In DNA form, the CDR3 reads TGTGCCAGCAGTGAAGCGGGGGGCCCCGGTCAGCCCCAGCATTTT. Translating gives CASSEAGGPGQPQHF.

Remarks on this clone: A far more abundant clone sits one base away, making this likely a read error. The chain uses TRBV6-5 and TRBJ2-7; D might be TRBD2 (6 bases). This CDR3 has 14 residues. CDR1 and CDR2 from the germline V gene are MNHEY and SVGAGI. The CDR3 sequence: CVSNDPGTHYEQYF. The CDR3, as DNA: TGTGTCAGCAACGACCCCGGGACTCACTACGAGCAGTACTTC.

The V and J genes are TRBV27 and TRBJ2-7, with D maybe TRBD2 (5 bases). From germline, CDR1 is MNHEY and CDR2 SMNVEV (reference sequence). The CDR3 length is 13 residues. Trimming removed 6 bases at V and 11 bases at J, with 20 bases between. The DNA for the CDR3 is TGTGCCAGCAGCTTGGCCGGAGGATCGACGGAGTACTTC. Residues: CASSLAGGSTEYF.